This TCR beta chain stems from a study of T cell repertoires in cytomegalovirus infection. Turning to this clonotype: The antigen is unknown.

Germline V gene sequence: CDR1 MNHEY, CDR2 SVGAGI. V was clipped by 4 bases and J by 8 bases; unmatched bases: 6. The CDR3 extends over 15 amino acids. Study-wide findings and caveats: CMV-specific TCR beta clonotypes restricted by HLA-C were the ones dominating the ex vivo response.

MiXCR, run by TCRdb on the reads, gives a single entry per CDR3 protein. The sample includes about 310,000 distinct CDR3 sequences, roughly 25% of them seen just once. The specimen was cultured PBMCs, collected from culture after CMV antigen stimulation. This rearrangement joins TRBV6-5 to TRBJ1-4; 11 nucleotides align to TRBD1. This receptor was obtained from a human donor in good health (CMV status not recorded). Some clones in this sample may be carry-over from other donors' samples. The CDR3 spells CASSSTRDRGEKLFF. Here the CDR3 DNA reads TGTGCCAGCAGTTCGACCCGGGACAGGGGGGAAAAACTGTTTTTT.